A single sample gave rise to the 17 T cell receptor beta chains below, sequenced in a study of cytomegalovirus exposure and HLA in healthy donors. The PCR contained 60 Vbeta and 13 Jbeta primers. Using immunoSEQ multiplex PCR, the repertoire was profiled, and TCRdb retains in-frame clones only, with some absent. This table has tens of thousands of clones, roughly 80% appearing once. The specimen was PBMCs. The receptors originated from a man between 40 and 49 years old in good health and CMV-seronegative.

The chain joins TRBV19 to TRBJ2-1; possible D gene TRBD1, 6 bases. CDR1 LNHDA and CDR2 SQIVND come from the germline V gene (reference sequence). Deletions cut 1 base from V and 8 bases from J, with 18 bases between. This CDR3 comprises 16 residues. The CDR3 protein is CASSIGDIPAGDEQFF. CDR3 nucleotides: TGTGCCAGTAGTATAGGGGACATCCCGGCAGGCGATGAGCAGTTCTTC. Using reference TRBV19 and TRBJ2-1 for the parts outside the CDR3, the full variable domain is DGGITQSPKYLFRKEGQNVTLSCEQNLNHDAMYWYRQDPGQGLRLIYYSQIVNDFQKGDIAEGYSVSREKKESFPLTVTSAQKNPTAFYLCASSIGDIPAGDEQFFGPGTRLTVL.

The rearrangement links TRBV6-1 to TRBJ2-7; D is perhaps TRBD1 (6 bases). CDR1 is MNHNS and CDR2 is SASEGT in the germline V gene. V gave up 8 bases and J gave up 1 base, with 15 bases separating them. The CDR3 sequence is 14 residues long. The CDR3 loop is CASGYRVRSYEQYF. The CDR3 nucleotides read TGTGCCAGCGGCTACAGGGTTCGTTCCTACGAGCAGTACTTC.

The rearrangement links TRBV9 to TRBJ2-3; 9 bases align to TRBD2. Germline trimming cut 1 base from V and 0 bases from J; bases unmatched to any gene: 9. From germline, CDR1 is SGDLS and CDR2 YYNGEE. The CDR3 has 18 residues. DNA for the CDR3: TGTGCCAGCAGCGTATGGGCGGGGGGGGAACCTAGCACAGATACGCAGTATTTT. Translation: CASSVWAGGEPSTDTQYF.

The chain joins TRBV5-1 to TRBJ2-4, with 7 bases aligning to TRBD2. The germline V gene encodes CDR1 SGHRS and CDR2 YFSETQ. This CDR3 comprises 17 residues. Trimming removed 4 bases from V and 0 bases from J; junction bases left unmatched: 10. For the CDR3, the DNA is TGCGCCAGCAGCCCGGTGGGGGGGAACCTAGCCAAAAACATTCAGTACTTC. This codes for CASSPVGGNLAKNIQYF.

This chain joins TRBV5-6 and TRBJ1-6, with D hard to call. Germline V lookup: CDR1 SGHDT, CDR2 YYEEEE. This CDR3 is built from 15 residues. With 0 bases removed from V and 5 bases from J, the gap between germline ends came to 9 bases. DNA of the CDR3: TGTGCCAGCAGCTTGGGGACTGTTGATAATTCACCCCTCCACTTT. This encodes CASSLGTVDNSPLHF.

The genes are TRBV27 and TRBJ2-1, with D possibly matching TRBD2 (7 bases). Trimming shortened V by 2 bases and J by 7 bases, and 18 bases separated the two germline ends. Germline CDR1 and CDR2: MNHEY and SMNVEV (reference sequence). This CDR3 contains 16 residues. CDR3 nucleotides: TGTGCCAGCAGTTTAGGGAGGGTAGTCAGGGGTAATGAGCAGTTCTTC. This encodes CASSLGRVVRGNEQFF.

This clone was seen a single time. The CDR3 is CASSPPTRTGELFF. CDR3 DNA: TGTGCCAGCTCACCACCGACGAGGACCGGGGAGCTGTTTTTT. The chain uses TRBV18 and TRBJ2-2; D unclear. The V end was cut by 0 bases, the J end by 5 bases, with 7 bases between. CDR1 is KGHSH, CDR2 LQKENI, per germline. The CDR3 is 14 amino acids. The entire variable domain, with the rest obtained from reference TRBV18 and TRBJ2-2, is as follows: NAGVMQNPRHLVRRRGQEARLRCSPMKGHSHVYWYRQLPEEGLKFMVYLQKENIIDESGMPKERFSAEFPKEGPSILRIQQVVRGDSAAYFCASSPPTRTGELFFGEGSRLTVL.

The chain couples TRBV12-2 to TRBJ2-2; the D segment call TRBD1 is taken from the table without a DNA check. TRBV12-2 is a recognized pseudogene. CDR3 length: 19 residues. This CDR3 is CASRPHRGQGCGDTGELFF. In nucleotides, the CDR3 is TGTGCAAGTCGCCCCCACCGGGGACAGGGATGTGGAGACACCGGGGAGCTGTTTTTT.

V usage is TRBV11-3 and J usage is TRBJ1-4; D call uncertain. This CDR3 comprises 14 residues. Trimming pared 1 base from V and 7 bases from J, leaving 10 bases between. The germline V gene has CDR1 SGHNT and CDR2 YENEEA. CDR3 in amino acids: CASSLGPPSEKLFF. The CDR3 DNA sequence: TGTGCCAGCAGCTTAGGCCCGCCGAGTGAAAAACTGTTTTTT.

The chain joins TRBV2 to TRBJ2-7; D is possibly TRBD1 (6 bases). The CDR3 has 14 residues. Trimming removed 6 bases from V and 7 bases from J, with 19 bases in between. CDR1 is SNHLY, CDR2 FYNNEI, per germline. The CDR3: CASSGTASRGEQYF. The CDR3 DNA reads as TGTGCCAGCAGCGGGACGGCGTCCAGGGGAGAGCAGTACTTC.

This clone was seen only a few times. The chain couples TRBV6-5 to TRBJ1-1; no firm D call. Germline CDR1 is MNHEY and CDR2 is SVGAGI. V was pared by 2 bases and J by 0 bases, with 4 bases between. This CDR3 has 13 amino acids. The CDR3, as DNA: TGTGCCAGCAGTTACACTTTGAACACTGAAGCTTTCTTT. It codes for CASSYTLNTEAFF.

CDR3 in amino acids: CASIEETGVTQPQHF. The CDR3 nucleotides read TGTGCCAGTATAGAGGAGACAGGGGTAACTCAGCCCCAGCATTTT. The rearrangement links TRBV19 to TRBJ1-5; the match to TRBD1 covers 8 bases. Per the germline V gene, CDR1 is LNHDA and CDR2 is SQIVND (reference sequence). The CDR3 consists of 15 residues. The J segment lost 6 bases and the V segment lost 7 bases, leaving 11 bases of the junction unmatched.

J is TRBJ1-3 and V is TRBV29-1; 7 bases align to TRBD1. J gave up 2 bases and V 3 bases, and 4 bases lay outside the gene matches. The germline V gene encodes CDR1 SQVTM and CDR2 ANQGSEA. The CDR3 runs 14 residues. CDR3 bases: TGCAGCGTTGAGGATACAGGGGCTGGAAACACCATATATTTT. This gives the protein CSVEDTGAGNTIYF. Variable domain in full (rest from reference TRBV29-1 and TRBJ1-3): SAVISQKPSRDICQRGTSLTIQCQVDSQVTMMFWYRQQPGQSLTLIATANQGSEATYESGFVIDKFPISRPNLTFSTLTVSNMSPEDSSIYLCSVEDTGAGNTIYFGEGSWLTVV.

Here the CDR3 DNA reads TGTGCCAGCAGTTACACAGGGGGCAGGGGTAATTCACCCCTCCACTTT. This sequence encodes CASSYTGGRGNSPLHF. The V call is TRBV6-6, the J call TRBJ1-6, with 9 positions matching TRBD1. The CDR3 loop spans 16 amino acids. The V segment lost 2 bases and the J segment 6 bases; nucleotides outside the gene matches: 5. CDR1 is MNHNY, CDR2 SVGAGI, per germline (reference sequence).

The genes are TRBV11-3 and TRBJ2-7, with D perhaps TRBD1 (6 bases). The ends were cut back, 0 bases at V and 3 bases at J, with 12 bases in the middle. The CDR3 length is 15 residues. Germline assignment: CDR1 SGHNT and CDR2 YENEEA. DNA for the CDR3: TGTGCCAGCAGCTTAGAGGCCAGGGGCGTCTACGAGCAGTACTTC. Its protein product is CASSLEARGVYEQYF.

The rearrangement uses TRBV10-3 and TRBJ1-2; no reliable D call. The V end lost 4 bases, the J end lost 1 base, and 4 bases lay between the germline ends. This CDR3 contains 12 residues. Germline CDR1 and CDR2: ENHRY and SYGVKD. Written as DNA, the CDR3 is TGTGCCATCAGTGTCCATAACTATGGCTACACCTTC. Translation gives CAISVHNYGYTF.

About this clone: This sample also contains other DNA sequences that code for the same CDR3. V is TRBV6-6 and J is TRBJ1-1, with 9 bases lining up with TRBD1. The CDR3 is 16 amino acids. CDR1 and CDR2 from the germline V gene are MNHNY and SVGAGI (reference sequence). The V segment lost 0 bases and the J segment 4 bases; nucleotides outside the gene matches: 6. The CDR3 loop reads CASSYSLTGGGTEAFF. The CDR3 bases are TGTGCCAGCAGTTACTCCCTGACAGGGGGGGGCACTGAAGCTTTCTTT.